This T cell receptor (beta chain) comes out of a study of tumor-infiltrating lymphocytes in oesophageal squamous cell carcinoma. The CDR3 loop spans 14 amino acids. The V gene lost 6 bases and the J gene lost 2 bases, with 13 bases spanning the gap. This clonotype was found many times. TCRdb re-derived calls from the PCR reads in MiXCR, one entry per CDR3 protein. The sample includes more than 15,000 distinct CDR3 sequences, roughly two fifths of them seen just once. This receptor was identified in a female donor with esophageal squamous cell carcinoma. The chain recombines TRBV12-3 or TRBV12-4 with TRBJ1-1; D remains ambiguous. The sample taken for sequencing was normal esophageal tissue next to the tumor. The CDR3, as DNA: TGTGCCAGCAGGGTCCTGACGGGAAACACTGAAGCTTTCTTT. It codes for CASRVLTGNTEAFF.